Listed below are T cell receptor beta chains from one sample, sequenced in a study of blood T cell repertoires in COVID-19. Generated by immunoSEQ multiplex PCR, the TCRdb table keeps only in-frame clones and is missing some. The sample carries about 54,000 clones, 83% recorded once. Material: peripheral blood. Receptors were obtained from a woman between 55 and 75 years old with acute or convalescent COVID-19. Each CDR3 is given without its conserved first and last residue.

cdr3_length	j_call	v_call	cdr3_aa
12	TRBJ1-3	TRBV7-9	ASPGVSSGNTIY
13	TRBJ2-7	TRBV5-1	ASSLALDRGYEQY
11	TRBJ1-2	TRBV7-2	ASSRGQLVGYT
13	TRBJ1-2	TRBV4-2	ASSQGVQGDSGYT
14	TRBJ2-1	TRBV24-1	ATSDSHLASGNEQF
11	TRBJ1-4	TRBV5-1	ASRGTLNEKLF
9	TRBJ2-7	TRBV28	ASSLSFEQY
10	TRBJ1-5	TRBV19	ASSSLGGPQH
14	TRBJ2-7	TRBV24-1	ATSDPAASASYEQY
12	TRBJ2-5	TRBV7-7	ASSRAGPTETQY
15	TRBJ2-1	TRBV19	ASSIGKRGGVYNEQF
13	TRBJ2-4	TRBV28	ASSYQGQGIDIQY
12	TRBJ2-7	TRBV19	ASSARQGTYEQY
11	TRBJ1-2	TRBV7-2	ASSFLGSGGYT
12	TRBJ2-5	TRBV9	ASSATGFQETQY
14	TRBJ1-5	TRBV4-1	ASSQEIRGDNQPQH
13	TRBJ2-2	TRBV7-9	ASRRGQGNTGELF
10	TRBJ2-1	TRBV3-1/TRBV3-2	ASSQLANEQF
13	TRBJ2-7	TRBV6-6	ASTGISVSSYEQY
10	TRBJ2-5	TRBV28	ASSTPQETQY
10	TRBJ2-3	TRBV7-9	ASSSGVNTQY
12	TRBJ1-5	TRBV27	ASRPTGPNQPQH
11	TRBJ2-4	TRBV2	ASAYVTKNIQY
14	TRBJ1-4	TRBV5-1	ASSSFKQGTNEKLF
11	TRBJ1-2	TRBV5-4	ASSSPGGYGYT
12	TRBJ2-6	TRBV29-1	SVFQGAGANVLT
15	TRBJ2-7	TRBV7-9	ASKKTGGGRSHYEQY
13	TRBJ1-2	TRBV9	ASSAGITTNYGYT
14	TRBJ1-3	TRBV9	ASSGGGLSSGNTIY
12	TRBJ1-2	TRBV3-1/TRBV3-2	ASSSMTGVYGYT
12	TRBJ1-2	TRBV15	ATSRDGRVEGYT
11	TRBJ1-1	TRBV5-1	ASSKTGGSEAF
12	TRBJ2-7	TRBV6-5	ASNLGQGSYEQY
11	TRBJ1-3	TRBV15	ATSRALGNTIY
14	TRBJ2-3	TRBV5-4	ATTTRGPTSTDTQY
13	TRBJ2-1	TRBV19	ASSIRSLSYNEQF
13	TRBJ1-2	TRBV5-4	ASSFDRGRNYGYT